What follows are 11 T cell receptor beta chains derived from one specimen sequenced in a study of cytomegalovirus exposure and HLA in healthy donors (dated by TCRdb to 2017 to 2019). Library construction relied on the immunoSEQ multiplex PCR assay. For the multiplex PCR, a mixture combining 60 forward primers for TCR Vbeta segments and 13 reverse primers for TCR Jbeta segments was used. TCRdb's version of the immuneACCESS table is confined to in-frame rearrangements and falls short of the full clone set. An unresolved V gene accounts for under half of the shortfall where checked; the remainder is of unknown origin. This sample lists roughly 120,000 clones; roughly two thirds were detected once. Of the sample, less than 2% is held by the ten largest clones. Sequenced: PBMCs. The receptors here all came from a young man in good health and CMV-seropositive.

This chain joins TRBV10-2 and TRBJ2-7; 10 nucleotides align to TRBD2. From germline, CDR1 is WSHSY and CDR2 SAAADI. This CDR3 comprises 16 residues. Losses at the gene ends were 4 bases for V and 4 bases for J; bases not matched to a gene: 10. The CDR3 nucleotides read TGCGCCAGCAGTGGGGGGACTAGCGCCGTTTATTACGAGCAGTACTTC. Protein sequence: CASSGGTSAVYYEQYF.

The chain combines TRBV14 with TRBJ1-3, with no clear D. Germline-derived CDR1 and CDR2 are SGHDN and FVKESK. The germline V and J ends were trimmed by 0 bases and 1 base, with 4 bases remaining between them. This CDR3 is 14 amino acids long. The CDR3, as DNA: TGTGCCAGCAGCCAAGATGTATCTGGAAACACCATATATTTT. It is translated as CASSQDVSGNTIYF.

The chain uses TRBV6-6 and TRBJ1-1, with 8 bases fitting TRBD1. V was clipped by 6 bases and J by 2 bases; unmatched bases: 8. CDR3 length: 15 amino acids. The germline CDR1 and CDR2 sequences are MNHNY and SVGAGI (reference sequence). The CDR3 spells CASSSPDRGNTEAFF. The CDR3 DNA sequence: TGTGCCAGCAGCTCCCCTGACAGGGGAAACACTGAAGCTTTCTTT.

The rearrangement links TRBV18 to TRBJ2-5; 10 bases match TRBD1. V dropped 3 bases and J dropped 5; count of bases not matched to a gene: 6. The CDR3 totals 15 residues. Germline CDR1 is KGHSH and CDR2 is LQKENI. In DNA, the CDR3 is TGTGCCAGCTCACCCATGACAGGGGGCAGGGAGACCCAGTACTTC. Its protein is CASSPMTGGRETQYF.

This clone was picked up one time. The CDR3 reads CASSPARGGGQNYGYTF. The CDR3 bases are TGCGCCAGCAGCCCCGCTCGGGGAGGGGGTCAGAACTATGGCTACACCTTC. The chain uses TRBV5-1 and TRBJ1-2; possible D gene TRBD1, 6 bases. V was trimmed by 4 bases and J by 2 bases, leaving 21 bases between them. This CDR3 has 17 amino acids. Germline V gene lookup returns CDR1 SGHRS and CDR2 YFSETQ.

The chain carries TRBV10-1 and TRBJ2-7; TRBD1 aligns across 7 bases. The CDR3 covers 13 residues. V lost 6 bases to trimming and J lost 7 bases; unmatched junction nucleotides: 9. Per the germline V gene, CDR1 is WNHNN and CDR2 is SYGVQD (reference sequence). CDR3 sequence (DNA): TGCGCCAGCAGCGGGACAGTTGATTGGGAGCAGTACTTC. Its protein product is CASSGTVDWEQYF.

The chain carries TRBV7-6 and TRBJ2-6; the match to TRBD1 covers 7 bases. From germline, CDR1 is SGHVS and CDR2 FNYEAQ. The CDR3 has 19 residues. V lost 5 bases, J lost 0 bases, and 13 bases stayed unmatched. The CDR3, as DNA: TGTGCCAGCAGCGATTCGGCGGGCAGGGGGATCTCTGGGGCCAACGTCCTGACTTTC. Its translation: CASSDSAGRGISGANVLTF.

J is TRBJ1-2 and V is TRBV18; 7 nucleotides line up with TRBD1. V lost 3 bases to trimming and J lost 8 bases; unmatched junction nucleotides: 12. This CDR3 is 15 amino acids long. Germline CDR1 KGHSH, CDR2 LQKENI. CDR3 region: CASSPTIQGKVGYTF. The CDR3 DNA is TGTGCCAGCTCACCTACCATACAGGGGAAGGTCGGCTACACCTTC.

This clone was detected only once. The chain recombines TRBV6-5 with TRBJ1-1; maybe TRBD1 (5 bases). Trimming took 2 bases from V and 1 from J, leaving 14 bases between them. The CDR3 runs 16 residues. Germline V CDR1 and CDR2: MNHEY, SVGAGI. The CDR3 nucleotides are TGTGCCAGCAGTTACACTCAGGGTCTAACGAACACTGAAGCTTTCTTT. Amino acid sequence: CASSYTQGLTNTEAFF.

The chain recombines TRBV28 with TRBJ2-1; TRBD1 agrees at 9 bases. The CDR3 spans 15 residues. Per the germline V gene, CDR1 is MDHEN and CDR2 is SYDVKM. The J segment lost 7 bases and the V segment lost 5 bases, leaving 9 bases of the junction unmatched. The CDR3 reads CASSHHTGGENEQFF. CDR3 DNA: TGTGCCAGCAGTCACCATACAGGGGGCGAGAATGAGCAGTTCTTC.

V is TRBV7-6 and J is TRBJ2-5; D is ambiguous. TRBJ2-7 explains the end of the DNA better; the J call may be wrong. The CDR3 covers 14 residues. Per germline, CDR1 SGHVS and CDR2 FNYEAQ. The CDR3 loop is CASSPTLIAYEQYF. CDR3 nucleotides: TGTGCCAGCAGCCCAACTCTTATAGCCTACGAGCAGTACTTC.